The clone carrying this T cell receptor beta chain was observed once. Its antigen is unknown. The library was prepared for alpha chains; this beta chain is a stray read, so its frequency means little. Described time point: sample taken at primary tumor resection. This sample was included in a study of spatial heterogeneity in lung cancer. TCRdb reprocessed the 5' RACE reads via MiXCR and lists one record per CDR3 protein. The table lists about 2,200 distinct CDR3 sequences, less than 45% of them singletons. The study's findings and limits: The study found that expanded intratumoral alpha and beta TCR counts tracked tumor mutation counts. Of tumor T cells, an estimated coverage of around 6.3% was reached for alpha chains and 13% to 15% for beta chains.

The sequences come from lung tumor tissue, collected at surgery. This sequence was found in a male donor with early-stage non-small cell lung cancer.

CDR3 amino acids: CASSQGYGYTF. As DNA, the CDR3 is TGTGCCAGCAGCCAAGGCTATGGCTACACCTTC. J is TRBJ1-2 and V is TRBV3-1, with D hard to call. CDR3 length: 11 amino acids. The V gene's germline CDR1 is LGHDT and CDR2 YNNKEL (reference sequence). V lost 1 base to trimming and J lost 4 bases, with 1 base between them. Complete variable domain (other parts from reference TRBV3-1 and TRBJ1-2): DTAVSQTPKYLVTQMGNDKSIKCEQNLGHDTMYWYKQDSKKFLKIMFSYNNKELIINETVPNRFSPKSPDKAHLNLHINSLELGDSAVYFCASSQGYGYTFGSGTRLTVV.